A single TCR beta chain is shown here with its context. As yet, its antigen is unknown. This entry comes from a study of OX40 agonist ivuxolimab in advanced cancers. Study context: Each dose-escalation patient presented with hepatocellular carcinoma, melanoma, renal cell or head and neck cancer.

Measured with immunoSEQ multiplex PCR; TCRdb has only the in-frame clones, and not every one. The repertoire holds nearly 50,000 clones, with 85% to 95% as singletons. Study outcomes and limitations: Compared with CD4+, CD8+ T cells on average had more expanded clones. Clonal expansion from baseline to week 6 occurred in both CD4+ and CD8+ T cells.

Blood sampling took place at baseline, cycle 4 day 1, and cycle 7 day 1. Germline CDR1 reads MNHEY; CDR2 reads SVGAGI. The ends were cut back, 10 bases at V and 6 bases at J, with 18 bases in the middle. This CDR3 spans 14 amino acids. The receptor was derived from an adult with an advanced solid tumor such as melanoma, head and neck, liver or kidney cancer. The genes are TRBV6-5 and TRBJ1-4; TRBD1 might be the D (6 bases). The sample in question was CD4+ or CD8+ T cells sorted from blood, obtained in a trial of the OX40 agonist ivuxolimab. In nucleotides, the CDR3 is TGTGCCACCTCTGGGGGAACAGGGCATGAAAAACTGTTTTTT. Protein product: CATSGGTGHEKLFF.